The T cell receptor (beta chain) described here comes from a study of type 1 regulatory T cells. TCRdb processed the reads anew with MiXCR; each CDR3 protein has one entry. In the table there are some 5,800 distinct CDR3 sequences, 25% to 30% of which are singletons. This CDR3 has 18 amino acids. V shed 6 bases and J shed 10 bases, with 28 bases lying between them. By share, this clonotype counts as medium-sized. Its antigen is unidentified. The source material was cultured T cells, either the whole culture or a sorted T cell fraction (not recorded which). The subset denotes: Tr1-enriched cell product generated in vitro against host alloantigens. The clonotype was recovered from a human donor in good health. The chain joins TRBV12-3 or TRBV12-4 to TRBJ1-6, with D perhaps matching TRBD1 (5 bases). CDR3 amino acids: CASRFSLLPGPGDSPLHF. The CDR3, as DNA: TGTGCCAGCAGATTTTCCCTACTCCCGGGCCCGGGGGACTCACCCCTCCACTTT.